These T cell receptor beta chains were read from a single sample in a study of cytomegalovirus exposure and HLA in healthy donors. Assay used: immunoSEQ multiplex PCR; TCRdb lists only in-frame clones, some missing. The top ten clones hold 13% of a sample with 150,000 to 250,000 clones, roughly 88% of them seen once. Source material: PBMCs. These receptors were obtained from a woman in her twenties or thirties in good health and CMV-seropositive. Each CDR3 is given with its conserved first and last residue. D genes are given only for firm matches. Where a row states a size, it is once, few, many or the class of an expanded clone; other rows omit it.

DNA,CDR3,D,J,size,V
TGTGCCAGCAGTACGACAGGGTCCTATGGCTACACCTTC,CASSTTGSYGYTF,TRBD1,TRBJ1-2,NA,TRBV2
TGTGCCAGCAGTTCCCCACCTAGCGGGAGGTACCACTTC,CASSSPPSGRYHF,TRBD2,TRBJ2-7,NA,TRBV6-5
TGTGCCAGCCGTCGCGGGGGGGACACCGGGGAGCTGTTTTTT,CASRRGGDTGELFF,TRBD2,TRBJ2-2,NA,TRBV9
TGTGCCAGCATCTACGTAGCTAACTATGGCTACACCTTC,CASIYVANYGYTF,NA,TRBJ1-2,NA,TRBV2
TGTGCCAGCAGCTTAAGCGAGGGAACTGAAGCTTTCTTT,CASSLSEGTEAFF,NA,TRBJ1-1,NA,TRBV7-3
TGTGCCAGCGGAACAGGGATGAACACTGAAGCTTTCTTT,CASGTGMNTEAFF,NA,TRBJ1-1,few,TRBV9
TGTGCCAGCAGCTCCGGGACTAGCGGGAGGGCCTACGAGCAGTACTTC,CASSSGTSGRAYEQYF,TRBD2,TRBJ2-7,NA,TRBV11-2
TGCAGCGTTGTGAACATACGAGGTCCGAACACTGAAGCTTTCTTT,CSVVNIRGPNTEAFF,NA,TRBJ1-1,once,TRBV29-1
TGTGCCAGGACAGGGTATTCAGAGACCCAGTACTTC,CARTGYSETQYF,TRBD1,TRBJ2-5,NA,TRBV2
TGTGCCAGCAGTGCCACTAGCATCCCCTACAATGAGCAGTTCTTC,CASSATSIPYNEQFF,NA,TRBJ2-1,NA,TRBV27
TGCGCCAGCAGCTTGGCACCGGGACTAGCATCCTACGAGCAGTACTTC,CASSLAPGLASYEQYF,TRBD2,TRBJ2-7,NA,TRBV5-1
TGTGCCAGCAGTGGTGGACAGGATCAGCCCCAGCATTTT,CASSGGQDQPQHF,TRBD1,TRBJ1-5,NA,TRBV2
TGTGCCAGCAGGCAAATAGCGGCGAATGAGCAGTTCTTC,CASRQIAANEQFF,NA,TRBJ2-1,NA,TRBV2
TGCGCCAGCAGTCGGGCAGGGGAAGCGACCATATATTTT,CASSRAGEATIYF,NA,TRBJ1-3,NA,TRBV23-1
TGTGCCAGCAGTTACTCTTGGGGGCGGCACTACGAGCAGTACTTC,CASSYSWGRHYEQYF,NA,TRBJ2-7,NA,TRBV6-5
TGTGCCAGCAGCCCCCGGGATCCGAACACCGGGGAGCTGTTTTTT,CASSPRDPNTGELFF,NA,TRBJ2-2,NA,TRBV5-6
TGTGCCAGCAGTGAGCGACTTCCGAGCACAGATACGCAGTATTTT,CASSERLPSTDTQYF,NA,TRBJ2-3,NA,TRBV2
TGTGCCTGGAGTGTTAGCAGCGCGAACACCGGGGAGCTGTTTTTT,CAWSVSSANTGELFF,NA,TRBJ2-2,NA,TRBV30
TGTGCCAGCAGAGACTACACTGAAGCTTTCTTT,CASRDYTEAFF,NA,TRBJ1-1,NA,TRBV6-1
TGTGCCAGTAGTCCAAGGACTAGCGGAAAAGAGACCCAGTACTTC,CASSPRTSGKETQYF,TRBD2,TRBJ2-5,NA,TRBV19
TGTGCCAGCGGACAGGGGATGCCAAATCAGCCCCAGCATTTT,CASGQGMPNQPQHF,TRBD1,TRBJ1-5,NA,TRBV19
TGTGCCAGCAGTTACTCAAGAATACAGGGAGCTGGCTACACCTTC,CASSYSRIQGAGYTF,NA,TRBJ1-2,NA,TRBV6-5
TGTGCCAGCAGTTCCTCAGACAGGGACGGCTACACCTTC,CASSSSDRDGYTF,TRBD1,TRBJ1-2,NA,TRBV27
TGTGCCAGCAGCTCGTACAGGGGCCTGATTCAAGAGACCCAGTACTTC,CASSSYRGLIQETQYF,TRBD1,TRBJ2-5,NA,TRBV14
TGCAGCGCCGGGTGGGGGGCCTACGAGCAGTACTTC,CSAGWGAYEQYF,NA,TRBJ2-7,NA,TRBV29-1
TGTGCCAGCAGCTTAGGGACAGGGATCTACGAGCAGTACTTC,CASSLGTGIYEQYF,TRBD1,TRBJ2-7,NA,TRBV7-9
TGTGCCAGCAGCTACCGGGATATCTATGGCTACACCTTC,CASSYRDIYGYTF,NA,TRBJ1-2,NA,TRBV7-9
TGCGCCAGCAGCTTCGGGCTAGCGGGGGAGACCCAGTACTTC,CASSFGLAGETQYF,TRBD2,TRBJ2-5,few,TRBV5-1
TGTGCCAGTAGCCTACAACGGGAATACTATGGCTACACCTTC,CASSLQREYYGYTF,NA,TRBJ1-2,NA,TRBV19
TGTGCCAGCAGGGACCGGGAGGTTTCCTACAATGAGCAGTTCTTC,CASRDREVSYNEQFF,TRBD2,TRBJ2-1,NA,TRBV6-1
TGCGCCAGCAGCCGCCCGGAGGGCACAGATACGCAGTATTTT,CASSRPEGTDTQYF,NA,TRBJ2-3,NA,TRBV5-1
TGTGCCAGCAGCTTAGCGGGAAACACCGGGGAGCTGTTTTTT,CASSLAGNTGELFF,NA,TRBJ2-2,NA,TRBV11-3
TGTGCCAGCAGTTACTCGGGACAGGGGATCTATGAGCAGTTCTTC,CASSYSGQGIYEQFF,TRBD1,TRBJ2-1,NA,TRBV6-6
TGTGCCAGCAGTTTTCGGACAGGGAGTCCTGAAGCTTTCTTT,CASSFRTGSPEAFF,TRBD1,TRBJ1-1,NA,TRBV28
TGTGCCAGTAGTATAGCAGGGCAGACAATATACAATGAGCAGTTCTTC,CASSIAGQTIYNEQFF,NA,TRBJ2-1,NA,TRBV19
TGTGCCAGCAGTGATAGCGGGATCGGCACAGATACGCAGTATTTT,CASSDSGIGTDTQYF,TRBD2,TRBJ2-3,once,TRBV28
TGTGCCAGCAGCGCGGGAGCCTATGGCTACACCTTC,CASSAGAYGYTF,NA,TRBJ1-2,NA,TRBV5-6
TGCGCCAGCAGCTTGGTGGGCACTAATGAAAAACTGTTTTTT,CASSLVGTNEKLFF,NA,TRBJ1-4,few,TRBV5-1
TGTGCCAGCAGTCCCTCCGGGACTAGCGCCCGCGATACGCAGTATTTT,CASSPSGTSARDTQYF,TRBD2,TRBJ2-3,NA,TRBV28
TGCGCCAGCAGCCAAGCTGTGTTCGGACTAGCGGCTGTTTACGAGCAGTACTTC,CASSQAVFGLAAVYEQYF,TRBD2,TRBJ2-7,once,TRBV4-1
TGTGCCAGCAGCCGCGATCGTTACGAGCAGTACTTC,CASSRDRYEQYF,NA,TRBJ2-7,NA,TRBV4-2
TGTGCCAGCAGTTTATCTCCGGGTCGATCAGATCAGCCCCAGCATTTT,CASSLSPGRSDQPQHF,NA,TRBJ1-5,NA,TRBV28
TGTGCCAGCAGCCAAGATTCAGGGCCGGGGGCCAACGTCCTGACTTTC,CASSQDSGPGANVLTF,NA,TRBJ2-6,few,TRBV4-2
TGTGCCAGCAGTTTCTCACAGGGTCGAGGAATCTTC,CASSFSQGRGIF,NA,TRBJ2-1,NA,TRBV27
TGTGCCAGCAGTTACACTAGGGAGTTTCGCTATGGCTACACCTTC,CASSYTREFRYGYTF,NA,TRBJ1-2,NA,TRBV6-5
TGTGCCAGCAGCTCCCCCGGCAGGCCCTACGAGCAGTACTTC,CASSSPGRPYEQYF,NA,TRBJ2-7,NA,TRBV28
TGCAGCGTTATCTCCGACAGCCACACCGGGGAGCTGTTTTTT,CSVISDSHTGELFF,NA,TRBJ2-2,NA,TRBV29-1
TGTGCCAGCAGTCGACTAGCGGGATCCTACGAGCAGTACTTC,CASSRLAGSYEQYF,TRBD2,TRBJ2-7,NA,TRBV7-6
TGTGCCAGCAGGCCATCGGGAGGTAACACTGAAGCTTTCTTT,CASRPSGGNTEAFF,NA,TRBJ1-1,few,TRBV6-4
TGTGCCAGCAGCTTGAGACAGGGCTACGAGCAGTACTTC,CASSLRQGYEQYF,TRBD1,TRBJ2-7,NA,TRBV5-5
TGTGCCAGCAAGCTAAACACTGAAGCTTTCTTT,CASKLNTEAFF,NA,TRBJ1-1,NA,TRBV2
TGTGCCACTACAAGGCGGGAGACCCAAGAGGAGCAGTACTTC,CATTRRETQEEQYF,TRBD2,TRBJ2-7,once,TRBV15
TGTGCCAGCAGTTTTGGGCAGGGGGCAAGGTTGCCCCAGCATTTT,CASSFGQGARLPQHF,TRBD1,TRBJ1-5,NA,TRBV28
TGTGCCAGCAGCTCAGGGACTAGGGGAGATACGCAGTATTTT,CASSSGTRGDTQYF,TRBD2,TRBJ2-3,NA,TRBV5-6
TGTGCCAGCACGCAGGGAAATGAAAAACTGTTTTTT,CASTQGNEKLFF,NA,TRBJ1-4,NA,TRBV28
TGTGCCAGCAGTTTAAGGAGGGGTAATCAGCCCCAGCATTTT,CASSLRRGNQPQHF,NA,TRBJ1-5,NA,TRBV27
TGTGCCAGCACCACAGGGCCTGGGGCCAACGTCCTGACTTTC,CASTTGPGANVLTF,NA,TRBJ2-6,few,TRBV7-9
TGTGCCAGCAGCCAACTCTTGAACACTGAAGCTTTCTTT,CASSQLLNTEAFF,NA,TRBJ1-1,NA,TRBV4-2